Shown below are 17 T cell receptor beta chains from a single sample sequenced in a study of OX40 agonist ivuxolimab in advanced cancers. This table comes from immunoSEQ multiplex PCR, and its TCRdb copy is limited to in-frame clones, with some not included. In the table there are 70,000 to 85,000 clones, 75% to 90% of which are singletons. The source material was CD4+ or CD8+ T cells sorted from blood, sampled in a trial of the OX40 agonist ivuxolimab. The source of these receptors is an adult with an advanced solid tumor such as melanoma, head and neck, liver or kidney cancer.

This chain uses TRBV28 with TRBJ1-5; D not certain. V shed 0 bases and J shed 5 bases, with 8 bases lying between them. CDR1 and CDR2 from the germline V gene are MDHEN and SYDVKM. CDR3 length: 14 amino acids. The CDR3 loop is CASSLWGFDQPQHF. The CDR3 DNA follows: TGTGCCAGCAGTTTATGGGGTTTTGATCAGCCCCAGCATTTT.

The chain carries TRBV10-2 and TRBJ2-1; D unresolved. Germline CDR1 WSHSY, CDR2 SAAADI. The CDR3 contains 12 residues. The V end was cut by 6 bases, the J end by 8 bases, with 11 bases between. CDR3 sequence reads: CASRWAGDEQFF. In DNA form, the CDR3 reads TGCGCCAGCAGATGGGCCGGCGATGAGCAGTTCTTC.

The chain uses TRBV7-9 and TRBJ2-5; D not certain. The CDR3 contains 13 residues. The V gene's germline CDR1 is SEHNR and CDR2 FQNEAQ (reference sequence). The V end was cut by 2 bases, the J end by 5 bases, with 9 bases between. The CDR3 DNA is TGTGCCAGCAGCTTAAGAGACACGGAGACCCAGTACTTC. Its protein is CASSLRDTETQYF. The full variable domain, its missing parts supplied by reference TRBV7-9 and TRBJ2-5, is DTGVSQNPRHKITKRGQNVTFRCDPISEHNRLYWYRQTLGQGPEFLTYFQNEAQLEKSRLLSDRFSAERPKGSFSTLEIQRTEQGDSAMYLCASSLRDTETQYFGPGTRLLVL.

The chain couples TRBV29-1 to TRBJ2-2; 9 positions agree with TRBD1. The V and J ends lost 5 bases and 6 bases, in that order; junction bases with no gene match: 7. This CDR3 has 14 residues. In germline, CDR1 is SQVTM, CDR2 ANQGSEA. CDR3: CSVNWDRVAGELFF. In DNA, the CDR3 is TGCAGCGTTAATTGGGACAGGGTCGCCGGGGAGCTGTTTTTT.

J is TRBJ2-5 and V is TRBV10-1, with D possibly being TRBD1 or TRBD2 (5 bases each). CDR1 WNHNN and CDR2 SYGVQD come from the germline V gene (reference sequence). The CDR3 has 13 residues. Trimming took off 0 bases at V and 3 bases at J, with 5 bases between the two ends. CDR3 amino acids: CASSESGEETQYF. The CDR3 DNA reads TGCGCCAGCAGTGAGTCGGGGGAAGAGACCCAGTACTTC.

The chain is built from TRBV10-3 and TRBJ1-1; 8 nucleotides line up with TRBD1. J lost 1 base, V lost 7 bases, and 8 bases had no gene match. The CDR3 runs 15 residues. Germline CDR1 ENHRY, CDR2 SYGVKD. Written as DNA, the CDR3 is TGTGCCATCAACCCAGGACAGGGTCAGAACACTGAAGCTTTCTTT. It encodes CAINPGQGQNTEAFF.

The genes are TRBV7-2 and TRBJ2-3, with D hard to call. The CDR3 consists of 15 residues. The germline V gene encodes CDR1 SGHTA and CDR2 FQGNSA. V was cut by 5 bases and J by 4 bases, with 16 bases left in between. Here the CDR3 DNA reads TGTGCCAGCAGCCCGTCAAGCTCTGAGGCAGATACGCAGTATTTT. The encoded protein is CASSPSSSEADTQYF.

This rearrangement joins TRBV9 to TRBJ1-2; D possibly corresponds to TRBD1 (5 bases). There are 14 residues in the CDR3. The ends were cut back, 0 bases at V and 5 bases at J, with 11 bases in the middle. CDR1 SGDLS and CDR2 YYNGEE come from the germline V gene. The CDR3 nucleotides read TGTGCCAGCAGCGTAGCTCCAGGGAATTATGGCTACACCTTC. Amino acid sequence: CASSVAPGNYGYTF.

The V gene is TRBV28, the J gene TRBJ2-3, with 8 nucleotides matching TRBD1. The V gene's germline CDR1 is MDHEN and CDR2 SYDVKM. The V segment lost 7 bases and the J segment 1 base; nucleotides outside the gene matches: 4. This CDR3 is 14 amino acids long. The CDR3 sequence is CASKSGGGTDTQYF. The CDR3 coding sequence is TGTGCCAGCAAATCAGGGGGCGGCACAGATACGCAGTATTTT. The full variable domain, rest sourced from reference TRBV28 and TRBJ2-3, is DVKVTQSSRYLVKRTGEKVFLECVQDMDHENMFWYRQDPGLGLRLIYFSYDVKMKEKGDIPEGYSVSREKKERFSLILESASTNQTSMYLCASKSGGGTDTQYFGPGTRLTVL.

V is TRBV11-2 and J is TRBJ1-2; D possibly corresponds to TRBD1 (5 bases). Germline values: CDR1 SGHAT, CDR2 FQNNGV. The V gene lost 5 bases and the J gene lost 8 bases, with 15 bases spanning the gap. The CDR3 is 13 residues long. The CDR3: CASSLGTRGGYTF. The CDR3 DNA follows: TGTGCCAGCAGCCTGGGGACCCGTGGGGGCTACACCTTC.

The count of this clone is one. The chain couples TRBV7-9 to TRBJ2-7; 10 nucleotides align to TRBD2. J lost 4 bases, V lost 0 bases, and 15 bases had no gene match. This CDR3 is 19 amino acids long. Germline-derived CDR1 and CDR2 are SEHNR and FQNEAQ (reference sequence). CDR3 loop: CASSLARDPASGRPYEQYF. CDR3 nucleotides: TGTGCCAGCAGCTTAGCGAGGGACCCGGCTAGCGGGAGACCGTACGAGCAGTACTTC.

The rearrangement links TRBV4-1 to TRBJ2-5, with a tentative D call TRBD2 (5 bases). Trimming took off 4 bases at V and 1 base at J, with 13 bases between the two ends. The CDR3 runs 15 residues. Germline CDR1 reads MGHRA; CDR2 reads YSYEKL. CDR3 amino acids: CASSRKEGIQETQYF. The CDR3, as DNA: TGCGCCAGCAGCCGAAAAGAGGGAATCCAAGAGACCCAGTACTTC.

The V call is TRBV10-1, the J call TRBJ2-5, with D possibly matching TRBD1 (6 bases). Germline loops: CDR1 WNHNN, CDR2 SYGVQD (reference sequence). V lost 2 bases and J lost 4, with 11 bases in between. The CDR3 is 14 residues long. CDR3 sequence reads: CASSETTGIETQYF. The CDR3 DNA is TGCGCCAGCAGTGAGACAACAGGGATAGAGACCCAGTACTTC.

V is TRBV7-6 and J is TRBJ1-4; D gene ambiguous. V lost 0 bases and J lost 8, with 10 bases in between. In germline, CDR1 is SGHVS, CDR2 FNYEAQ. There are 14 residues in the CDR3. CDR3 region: CASSLAVGREKLFF. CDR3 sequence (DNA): TGTGCCAGCAGCTTAGCCGTAGGGAGGGAAAAACTGTTTTTT.

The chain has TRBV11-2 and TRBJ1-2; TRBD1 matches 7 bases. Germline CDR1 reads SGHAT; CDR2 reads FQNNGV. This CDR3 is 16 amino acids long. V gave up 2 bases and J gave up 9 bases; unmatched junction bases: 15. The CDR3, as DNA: TGTGCCAGCAGCTTAAACCCCACAGGGGCACCAAGGCGCTACACCTTC. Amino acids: CASSLNPTGAPRRYTF.

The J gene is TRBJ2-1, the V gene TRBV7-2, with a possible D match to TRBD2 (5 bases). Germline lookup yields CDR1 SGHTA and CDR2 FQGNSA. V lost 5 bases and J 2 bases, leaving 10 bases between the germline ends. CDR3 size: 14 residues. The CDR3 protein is CASSPMRAYNEQFF. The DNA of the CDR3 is TGTGCCAGCAGCCCCATGCGGGCCTACAATGAGCAGTTCTTC.

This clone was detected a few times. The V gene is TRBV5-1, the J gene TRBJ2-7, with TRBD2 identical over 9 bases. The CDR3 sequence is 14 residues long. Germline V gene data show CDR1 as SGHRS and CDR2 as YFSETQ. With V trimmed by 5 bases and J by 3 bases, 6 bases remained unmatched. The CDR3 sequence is CASRSGGSNYEQYF. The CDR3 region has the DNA TGCGCCAGCAGGAGCGGGGGGTCTAACTACGAGCAGTACTTC.